What follows is one T cell receptor beta chain and its context. In its sample, this clonotype was seen many times. The antigen it recognizes is unknown. Nothing much larger sits one base from this clone, and base qualities are not available. The entry originates in a study of glioma-infiltrating T cells (dated by TCRdb to about 2016). Study-level background: TCR alpha- and beta-chain repertoires were sequenced from glioma tissue, non-neoplastic brain tissue and matched peripheral blood mononuclear cells. Each tissue-infiltrating repertoire was compared with the same patient's peripheral blood repertoire to measure divergence between tissue and blood T-cell populations. The paired cohort comprised three low-grade glioma patients, under 10 primary glioblastoma patients and three non-glioma patients contributing non-neoplastic brain tissue. What the study reported, not specific to this receptor: The group comparisons were based on small numbers of patients: three non-neoplastic, three low-grade glioma and about eight glioblastoma patients. Only a very small number of CDR3 sequences turned up in both tissue and blood, a result put down to high CDR3 diversity combined with limited sampling. VJ-independent divergence between tissue and blood was found to be below expectation in non-neoplastic patients but above expectation in all gliomas, particularly low-grade gliomas.

The iRepertoire nested amplicon-rescue multiplex PCR (arm-PCR) platform was used to amplify TCR alpha and beta CDR3 regions from RNA. One-step reverse transcription and amplification used roughly 100-400 ng of tissue mRNA or PBMC total RNA as input. Following bead purification, Illumina adapters were added through a secondary multiplex PCR, and the libraries were then gel-purified between 200 and 400 bp. Internal 6-nucleotide barcodes were carried by the libraries and were used for demultiplexing. Sequencing of the libraries was done on an Illumina MiSeq using 2x220 or 2x250 nucleotide paired-end reads. Per the source publication's procedure: Paired reads were merged using FLASH 1.2.11 and were aligned to the GRCh37 human genome using BWA-MEM, after which TRA and TRB reads were extracted. For V and J assignment, an IMGT-derived reference of cassette sequences and CDR3 motifs that included pseudogenes was used. Reads were translated in three frames, and productive CDR3s were defined by a C…FGXG motif without stop codons. Clonotypes were defined as unique combinations of V-J cassette pair and CDR3 amino acid sequence. Reads were filtered by Hamming distance, thresholded by each sample's sequence error rate in mapped regions. TCRdb trimmed public reads at Q25 via fastp, called clones via MiXCR and kept in-frame beta chains. CDR3 protein sequences are deduplicated, and each keeps its most common genes and DNA. V and J calls and clone size were set by TCRdb, not the authors. The sample table contains roughly 190,000 distinct CDR3 sequences; only one count was recorded for approximately 30% of them. Of the sample, 20% to 25% falls within the top ten clones.

The CDR1 and CDR2 encoded by the germline V gene (reference sequence) are DFQATT and SNEGSKA. The CDR3, cysteine through phenylalanine, is 12 amino acids long. Just the 36-base CDR3 DNA is kept, in frame starting at base 1. V is clipped by 4 bases and J by 4 bases, and the sequence between their germline boundaries is 10 bases long. Recombination linked TRBV20-1 to TRBJ1-2; too little of a D gene remains to name it. The origin of this receptor is a human donor with low-grade glioma or glioblastoma, undergoing nonglioma brain surgery, or in good health (not recorded which). The sample comprised glioma tissue, nonneoplastic brain tissue, or PBMCs (not recorded which). CDR3 reads: CSANPGSYGYTF. In nucleotides, the sequence is TGCAGTGCTAACCCGGGGAGCTATGGCTACACCTTC.